A selection of T cell receptor beta chains follows, all from one sample in a study of T cells in Graves' hyperthyroidism and ophthalmopathy. TCRdb re-called the multiplex PCR reads through MiXCR, storing one row per CDR3 protein. Of some 270,000 distinct CDR3 sequences listed, over 20% are singletons. Sequenced input: blood. The receptors come from a woman aged 40 to 49 with Graves' ophthalmopathy. CDR3s include the opening cysteine and the closing phenylalanine or tryptophan. The order of the fields is CDR3 DNA, CDR3 protein, J gene, clone size, V gene, D gene. A D gene is named only where the DNA matches it firmly. Clone size is not always given. Where it is, it says once, few, many or a class for expanded clones.

DNA: TGCAGTGCTAGAGACGCGCGGCTAGCGAACACCGGGGAGCTGTTTTTT
CDR3: CSARDARLANTGELFF
J: TRBJ2-2
size: many
V: TRBV20-1
D: .

DNA: TGTGCCAGCAGCTTAGTCGGCCAGGGGGTGGTCGAGCAGTACTTC
CDR3: CASSLVGQGVVEQYF
J: TRBJ2-7
size: many
V: TRBV11-2
D: TRBD1

DNA: TGTGCCAGCAGCAATACAGGGGAGGGGGAGACCCAGTACTTC
CDR3: CASSNTGEGETQYF
J: TRBJ2-5
size: .
V: TRBV12-3/TRBV12-4
D: .

DNA: TGTGCCAGCAGTTATACGCTATCTGCAGTTATTGAAGCTTTCTTT
CDR3: CASSYTLSAVIEAFF
J: TRBJ1-1
size: many
V: TRBV6-9
D: .

DNA: TGTGCCAGCAGCTTAGGGTTTCAAGAGACCCAGTACTTC
CDR3: CASSLGFQETQYF
J: TRBJ2-5
size: .
V: TRBV28
D: .

DNA: TGCGCCAGCAGCATCCCGGGACTTCTGAACACTGAAGCTTTCTTT
CDR3: CASSIPGLLNTEAFF
J: TRBJ1-1
size: many
V: TRBV4-1
D: .

DNA: TGTGCCAGCAGAACACCGGGGAAAGACTACGAGCGGTACTTC
CDR3: CASRTPGKDYERYF
J: TRBJ2-7
size: .
V: TRBV6-1
D: .

DNA: TGTGCCAGCAGTTCCAGACAGGGGGCTAGCGACACTGAAGCTTTCTTT
CDR3: CASSSRQGASDTEAFF
J: TRBJ1-1
size: .
V: TRBV12-3/TRBV12-4
D: TRBD1

DNA: TGCGCCAGCAGCCAAGAGAGAGCGTACACCGGGGAGCTGTTTTTT
CDR3: CASSQERAYTGELFF
J: TRBJ2-2
size: many
V: TRBV4-1
D: .

DNA: TGTGCCAGCAGCCAACGGGACAACTATAATTCACCCCTCCACTTT
CDR3: CASSQRDNYNSPLHF
J: TRBJ1-6
size: .
V: TRBV3-1
D: .

DNA: TGTGCCAGCAGTTTATATACGGCAGGGCAACGCAATCAGCCCCAGCATTTT
CDR3: CASSLYTAGQRNQPQHF
J: TRBJ1-5
size: many
V: TRBV28
D: .

DNA: TGTGCCAGCAGTTGGGCCAGCTCCTACGAGCAGTACTTC
CDR3: CASSWASSYEQYF
J: TRBJ2-7
size: many
V: TRBV28
D: .

DNA: TGTGCCAGCAGTTACAATCCGGGACTAGCGGACGAGCAGTACTTC
CDR3: CASSYNPGLADEQYF
J: TRBJ2-7
size: .
V: TRBV6-2/TRBV6-3
D: TRBD2

DNA: TGTGCCAGCAGTGACAGGACAGGCGAAGGCGAGCAGTACTTC
CDR3: CASSDRTGEGEQYF
J: TRBJ2-7
size: many
V: TRBV2
D: TRBD1

DNA: TGCAGCGTTGATAGCGGCAACCAAGAGACCCAGTACTTC
CDR3: CSVDSGNQETQYF
J: TRBJ2-5
size: many
V: TRBV29-1
D: .

DNA: TGTGCCAGTAGTATAGGCGGACTGAACACTGAAGCTTTCTTT
CDR3: CASSIGGLNTEAFF
J: TRBJ1-1
size: .
V: TRBV19
D: .

DNA: TGTGCCAGCAGTTCCCGGGGTAGGCCTCGTGGCTACACCTTC
CDR3: CASSSRGRPRGYTF
J: TRBJ1-2
size: many
V: TRBV28
D: .

DNA: TGTGCCACCAGTGATTTAAAAGGAATTAGAAATCAGCCCCAGCATTTT
CDR3: CATSDLKGIRNQPQHF
J: TRBJ1-5
size: .
V: TRBV24-1
D: .

DNA: TGCGCCAGCAGCTCCACCGGGGGTGGGATTACTGAAGCTTTCTTT
CDR3: CASSSTGGGITEAFF
J: TRBJ1-1
size: many
V: TRBV5-1
D: .

DNA: TGTGCCAGCAGCTTATTAATGAACACTGAAGCTTTCTTT
CDR3: CASSLLMNTEAFF
J: TRBJ1-1
size: many
V: TRBV7-8
D: .

DNA: TGTGCCAGCAGTTTGCTTCGGGGTCCCTACGAGCAGTACTTC
CDR3: CASSLLRGPYEQYF
J: TRBJ2-7
size: .
V: TRBV28
D: .

DNA: TGCGCCAGCAGCTTTTCCCATAGCGGGAGCTCCTACGAGCAGTACTTC
CDR3: CASSFSHSGSSYEQYF
J: TRBJ2-7
size: many
V: TRBV5-1
D: TRBD2

DNA: TGTGCCAGCAGTTTAACTTTCAGGGTTTCGGGTCAGCCCCAGCATTTT
CDR3: CASSLTFRVSGQPQHF
J: TRBJ1-5
size: .
V: TRBV12-3/TRBV12-4
D: .

DNA: TGCGCCAACCTGACTAGTACCTACGAGCAGTACTTC
CDR3: CANLTSTYEQYF
J: TRBJ2-7
size: many
V: TRBV10-1
D: .

DNA: TGTGCCAGTTCCATCACCGGGGAGCTGTTTTTT
CDR3: CASSITGELFF
J: TRBJ2-2
size: .
V: TRBV19
D: .

DNA: TGTGCCAGCAGCCGAACCGGGACTAGCGGGAGGGCCGACTTAAAGACCCAGTACTTC
CDR3: CASSRTGTSGRADLKTQYF
J: TRBJ2-5
size: few
V: TRBV14
D: TRBD2

DNA: TGTGCCTGGAGTAGGGTCGTAGCGGGAGGGCAGTTCACCGGGGAGCTGTTTTTT
CDR3: CAWSRVVAGGQFTGELFF
J: TRBJ2-2
size: many
V: TRBV30
D: TRBD2

DNA: TGCAGTGCTATCAGTTTCGGACAGAATGAGCAGTACTTC
CDR3: CSAISFGQNEQYF
J: TRBJ2-7
size: many
V: TRBV20-1
D: .

DNA: TGTGCCAGCAGCGTTCCAGGGACAGGGGGCTATGAGCAGTTCTTC
CDR3: CASSVPGTGGYEQFF
J: TRBJ2-1
size: .
V: TRBV9
D: TRBD1

DNA: TGTGCCAGCAGAAAGACAGGGGGAACTGAAGCTTTCTTT
CDR3: CASRKTGGTEAFF
J: TRBJ1-1
size: many
V: TRBV28
D: TRBD1

DNA: TGTGCCAGTAGGACTAGCGGGGGGAACACCGGGGAGCTGTTTTTT
CDR3: CASRTSGGNTGELFF
J: TRBJ2-2
size: many
V: TRBV19
D: TRBD2

DNA: TGTGCCAGCAGTTTCGGCCTAGCGGAAAGGGAGCAGTACTTC
CDR3: CASSFGLAEREQYF
J: TRBJ2-7
size: many
V: TRBV28
D: TRBD2

DNA: TGTGCCAGTTACGTTTCCGGGACAGGGACCTACGAGCAGTACTTC
CDR3: CASYVSGTGTYEQYF
J: TRBJ2-7
size: many
V: TRBV28
D: TRBD1

DNA: TGTGCCAGCAGCTCCTCCGGGGGGGCTGCGACTGAAGCTTTCTTT
CDR3: CASSSSGGAATEAFF
J: TRBJ1-1
size: many
V: TRBV7-3
D: .

DNA: TGCAGTGCTCACACCGGGACTAGCTACGAGCAGTACTTC
CDR3: CSAHTGTSYEQYF
J: TRBJ2-7
size: .
V: TRBV20-1
D: TRBD2

DNA: TGTGCCAGCAGGAAGGACGGGCAGCCCCAGCATTTT
CDR3: CASRKDGQPQHF
J: TRBJ1-5
size: many
V: TRBV28
D: .

DNA: TGTGCCAGCGCCGTTGGATGGGACCAGCCCCAGCATTTT
CDR3: CASAVGWDQPQHF
J: TRBJ1-5
size: .
V: TRBV6-1
D: .

DNA: TGCGCCAGCAGCCCCGGGACAGGACCCATGAACACTGAAGCTTTCTTT
CDR3: CASSPGTGPMNTEAFF
J: TRBJ1-1
size: .
V: TRBV5-1
D: TRBD1

DNA: TGTGCCAGCAGTACTTCCGGGACGGGGAACACCGGGGAGCTGTTTTTT
CDR3: CASSTSGTGNTGELFF
J: TRBJ2-2
size: .
V: TRBV6-5
D: .

DNA: TGTGCCAGCAGTTTACGGGGCTCAGGGAGCGATTCACCCCTCCACTTT
CDR3: CASSLRGSGSDSPLHF
J: TRBJ1-6
size: many
V: TRBV28
D: .

DNA: TGTGCCATCTCTACCGGGGGGGGATATAGCAATCAGCCCCAGCATTTT
CDR3: CAISTGGGYSNQPQHF
J: TRBJ1-5
size: many
V: TRBV28
D: .

DNA: TGTGCCAGCAGCTCGCGACTTAACACTGAAGCTTTCTTT
CDR3: CASSSRLNTEAFF
J: TRBJ1-1
size: many
V: TRBV7-2
D: .

DNA: TGTGCCAGCAGTGTAGACAGGGGAATCGATGGCTACACCTTC
CDR3: CASSVDRGIDGYTF
J: TRBJ1-2
size: many
V: TRBV12-3/TRBV12-4
D: TRBD1

DNA: TGCGCCAGCGGCGAACTCGTGCGAGAGACCCAGTACTTC
CDR3: CASGELVRETQYF
J: TRBJ2-5
size: few
V: TRBV10-1
D: .

DNA: TGTGCCAGCTTTACGTGGGGACTAGCGGCCTACGAGCAGTACTTC
CDR3: CASFTWGLAAYEQYF
J: TRBJ2-7
size: many
V: TRBV6-5
D: TRBD2

DNA: TGTGCCAGCAGTCCAGGGGGAAAATATGGCTACACCTTC
CDR3: CASSPGGKYGYTF
J: TRBJ1-2
size: many
V: TRBV12-3/TRBV12-4
D: TRBD1

DNA: TGTGCCAGCAGTTTAGTGGGACAGAGCTCGTACACTGAAGCTTTCTTT
CDR3: CASSLVGQSSYTEAFF
J: TRBJ1-1
size: .
V: TRBV28
D: TRBD1

DNA: TGTGCCAGCAGTTACTCGTACGGCGGACAGTGGTCACAAGAGACCCAGTACTTC
CDR3: CASSYSYGGQWSQETQYF
J: TRBJ2-5
size: many
V: TRBV6-5
D: .

DNA: TGTGCCAGCAGCTTATCGGCGGGACAGGGGCCACCGGCCCTCCACTTT
CDR3: CASSLSAGQGPPALHF
J: TRBJ1-6
size: many
V: TRBV7-9
D: TRBD1